The TCR beta chain described here comes from a study of blood T cell repertoires in COVID-19. In the study overall: In each case, the material was cDNA or gDNA derived from T cells, B-cell-depleted T cells, or PBMCs.

This clone was seen more than once but under ten times. Authors' methods: The assay estimated nucleated cells by amplifying reference gene primers. This table comes from immunoSEQ multiplex PCR, and its TCRdb copy is limited to in-frame clones, with some not included. V, J and clone size are taken as reported in that table, and D and trimming were inferred from the DNA itself. The sample contains around 7,500 clones, about 70% of which appear only once. This CDR3 spans 15 amino acids. Germline CDR1 MGHRA, CDR2 YSYEKL. V gave up 4 bases and J gave up 5 bases; unmatched junction bases: 6. The chain combines TRBV4-1 with TRBJ2-5; TRBD2 matches 11 bases. The source material was peripheral blood. This TCR was recovered from a human donor in a cohort sampled during active COVID-19. Written as DNA, the CDR3 is TGCGCCAGCAGCCCCGTAGCGGGAGGGCTCGAGACCCAGTACTTC. It encodes CASSPVAGGLETQYF.